In its sample, the clone carrying this T cell receptor (beta chain) was seen many times. Its antigen is unidentified. Noted time point: newly diagnosed GD, antithyroid drugs for less than 3 months. Researchers made the TCR library from RNA that was extracted from PBMCs. The source of the sample is a study of regulatory T cells in long-lasting Graves disease. Study results and limitations: The number of shared public clonotypes was higher in persistent patients (about 3,000) than new patients (966). Persistent disease was characterized by preferential usage of TRBV28, TRBJ1-2 and TRBJ2-5.

This CDR3 is 14 amino acids long. Trimming stripped 1 base from V and 7 bases from J, with 11 bases between. Arm-PCR with iRepertoire HTBI primers amplified the CDR3 regions for these TCR beta libraries. TCRdb itself ran the multiplex PCR reads through MiXCR, one entry per CDR3 protein. The sample records approximately 210,000 distinct CDR3 sequences, approximately 20% being singletons. This sequence joins TRBV12-3 or TRBV12-4 and TRBJ2-1; D may correspond to TRBD1 or TRBD2 (5 bases each). This material consisted of peripheral blood mononuclear cells (PBMCs), taken at new diagnosis, from a patient treated with antithyroid drugs. The receptor's source is a female donor with Graves disease. The CDR3 is CASSLDGTRNEQFF. The DNA for the CDR3 is TGTGCCAGCAGTTTAGATGGGACCCGGAATGAGCAGTTCTTC.